Listed below are T cell receptor beta chains from one sample, sequenced in a study of long-term antiretroviral therapy in people with HIV. Produced via immunoSEQ multiplex PCR; TCRdb's table is partial and in-frame only. The profile shows about 20,000 clones, 60% to 85% of them singletons. Material: unsorted PBMCs, obtained 2.9 years after starting antiretroviral therapy. These receptors were collected from a woman aged 25 to 39 with HIV. The CDR3 runs from the conserved cysteine through the conserved F or W. The D gene is left open where the match is weak. Clone sizes are given selectively: once, few, many, or a class where the clone is expanded.

TGTGCCAGCAGTGAAACAGGGAGGGAGCTGTTTTTT	CASSETGRELFF	TRBV2	TRBJ2-2	NA	NA
TGTGCCAGCAGTCCGGACAGGGGACGCGAGCAGTACTTC	CASSPDRGREQYF	TRBV7-3	TRBJ2-7	once	TRBD1
TGTGCCAGCAGCCCCGGAGGGGTGACCTACAATGAGCAGTTCTTC	CASSPGGVTYNEQFF	TRBV6-5	TRBJ2-1	NA	NA
TGTGCCAGCTCACCACAGGCCAGTACCTATCTAAATGAGCAGTTCTTC	CASSPQASTYLNEQFF	TRBV18	TRBJ2-1	NA	NA
TGTGCCAGCAGCACGGACAGGGCCGGGCGAACTGAAGCTTTCTTT	CASSTDRAGRTEAFF	TRBV7-6	TRBJ1-1	NA	TRBD1
TGTGCCAGCAGTCGCCGGGATGGTGGCTACACCTTC	CASSRRDGGYTF	TRBV6-5	TRBJ1-2	few	NA
TGTGCCAGCAGCTTCGCGGGGGGGAACACCGGGGAGCTGTTTTTT	CASSFAGGNTGELFF	TRBV7-3	TRBJ2-2	once	TRBD2
TGTGCCAGCAGCCTCCGGGACAGGACCTACGAGCAGTACTTC	CASSLRDRTYEQYF	TRBV5-6	TRBJ2-7	NA	TRBD1
TGCGCCAGCAGCCCTAGAGGACAGGGTGGAACCGGGGAGCTGTTTTTT	CASSPRGQGGTGELFF	TRBV5-1	TRBJ2-2	NA	TRBD1
TGTGCCAGCAGCCCAAGGGTTTATTCACCCCTCCACTTT	CASSPRVYSPLHF	TRBV9	TRBJ1-6	NA	NA
TGCGCCAGCAGCCTGGGCTTCTTGGGAGACACTGAAGCTTTCTTT	CASSLGFLGDTEAFF	TRBV5-1	TRBJ1-1	NA	NA
TGTGCCAGCAGTATACCAATGGCGACCTACCAAGAGACCCAGTACTTC	CASSIPMATYQETQYF	TRBV2	TRBJ2-5	NA	NA
TGTGCCAGCAGTTCCCCCCTAGTTTCGAGGGGTTCCTACGAGCAGTACTTC	CASSSPLVSRGSYEQYF	TRBV27	TRBJ2-7	NA	NA
TGCGCCAGCAGCTGGGGGATAACCTCGAACACCGGGGAGCTGTTTTTT	CASSWGITSNTGELFF	TRBV5-1	TRBJ2-2	NA	NA
TGTGCCAGCAAACGGGGGGGCAATGAGCAGTTCTTC	CASKRGGNEQFF	TRBV2	TRBJ2-1	NA	TRBD2
TGTGCCAGCAGTTACTCCGCGGGGCCCACTGAAGCTTTCTTT	CASSYSAGPTEAFF	TRBV6-5	TRBJ1-1	NA	NA
TGTGCCAGCAGAACAGAGAGCTATGGCTACACCTTC	CASRTESYGYTF	TRBV11-3	TRBJ1-2	NA	NA
TGTGCCAGGAACTGTCAGGGGATCCCCTACAATGAGCAGTTCTTC	CARNCQGIPYNEQFF	TRBV21-1	TRBJ2-1	NA	NA
TGTGCCAGCAGCTTAGGCGAACCGGGTCAGCCCCAGCATTTT	CASSLGEPGQPQHF	TRBV7-3	TRBJ1-5	few	NA
TGTGCCAGCAGCTTAGGAGTCGGCTCCAACTCTGGAAACACCATATATTTT	CASSLGVGSNSGNTIYF	TRBV7-8	TRBJ1-3	NA	NA
TGTGCCAGCAGCGCCTTCGGGACCCTTAACAATGAGCAGTTCTTC	CASSAFGTLNNEQFF	TRBV9	TRBJ2-1	NA	NA
TGTGCCAGCAGAAAGACAGGCGACGGGTTTTCACCCCTCCACTTT	CASRKTGDGFSPLHF	TRBV6-1	TRBJ1-6	few	NA